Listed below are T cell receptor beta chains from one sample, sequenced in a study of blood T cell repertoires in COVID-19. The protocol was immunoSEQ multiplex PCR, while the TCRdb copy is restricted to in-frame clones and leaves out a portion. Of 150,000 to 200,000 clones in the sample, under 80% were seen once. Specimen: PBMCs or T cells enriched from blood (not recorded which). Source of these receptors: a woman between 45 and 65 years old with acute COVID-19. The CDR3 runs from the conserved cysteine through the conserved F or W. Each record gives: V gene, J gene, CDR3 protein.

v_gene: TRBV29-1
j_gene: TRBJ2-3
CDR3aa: CSVSDRSTTDTQYF

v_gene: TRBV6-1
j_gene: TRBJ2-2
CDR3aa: CASSEQGAPGELFF

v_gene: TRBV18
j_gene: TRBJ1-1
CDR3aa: CASSLGPPNTEAFF

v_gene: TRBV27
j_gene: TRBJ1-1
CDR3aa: CASSPWTGPLGTEAFF

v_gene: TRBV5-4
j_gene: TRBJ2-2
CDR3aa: CASTLAGAGELFF

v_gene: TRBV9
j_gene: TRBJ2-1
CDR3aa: CASSVSTYNNEQFF

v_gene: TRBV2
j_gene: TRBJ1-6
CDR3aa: CASSGNPGVSPLHF

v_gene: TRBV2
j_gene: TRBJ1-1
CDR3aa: CATDRGGNTEAFF

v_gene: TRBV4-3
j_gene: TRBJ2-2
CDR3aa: CASSGTGDHTGELFF

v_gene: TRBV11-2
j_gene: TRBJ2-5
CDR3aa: CASSPSYSQETQYF

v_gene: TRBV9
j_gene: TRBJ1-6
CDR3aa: CASSARQGGSPLHF

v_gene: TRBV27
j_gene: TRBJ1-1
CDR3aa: CASSLSGSGRNTEAFF

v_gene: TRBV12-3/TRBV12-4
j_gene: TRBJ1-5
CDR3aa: CASRYRGGEPQHF

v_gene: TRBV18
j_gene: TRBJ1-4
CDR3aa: CASSPPSQRNEKLFF

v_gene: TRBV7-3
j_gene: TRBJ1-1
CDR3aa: CASSLNLGQINTEAFF

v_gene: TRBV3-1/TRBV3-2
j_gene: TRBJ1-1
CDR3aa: CASSQLGGTTEAFF

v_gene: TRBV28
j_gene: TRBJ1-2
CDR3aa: CASSPRGFFWHGYTF

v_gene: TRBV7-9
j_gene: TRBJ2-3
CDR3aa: CASSNSKLGTDTQYF

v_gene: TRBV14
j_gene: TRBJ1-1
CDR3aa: CASSTEGRTEAFF

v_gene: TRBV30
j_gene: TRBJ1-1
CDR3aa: CAWSLIEGGYTEAFF

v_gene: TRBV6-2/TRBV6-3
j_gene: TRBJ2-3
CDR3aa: CASSYYSSGAPQDTQYF

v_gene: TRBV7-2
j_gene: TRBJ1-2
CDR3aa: CASSYPRQGDGYTF

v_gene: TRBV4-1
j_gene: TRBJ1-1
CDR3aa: CASSQEFRRTEAFF

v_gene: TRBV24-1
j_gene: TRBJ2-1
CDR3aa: CATSDVTGGQVRNEQFF

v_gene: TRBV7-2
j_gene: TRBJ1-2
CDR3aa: CASSLSWTGGMTNYGYTF

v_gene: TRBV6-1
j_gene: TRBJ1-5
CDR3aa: CASSEVKPQHF

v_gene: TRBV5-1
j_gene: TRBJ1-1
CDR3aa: CASSLAGEVGEAFF

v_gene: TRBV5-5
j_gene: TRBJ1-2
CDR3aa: CASSPGGANYGYTF

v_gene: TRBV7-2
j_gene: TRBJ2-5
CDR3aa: CASRDDRVKETQYF

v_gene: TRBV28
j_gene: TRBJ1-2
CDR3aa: CASSIPDRGGYTF

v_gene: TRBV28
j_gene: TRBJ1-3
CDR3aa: CASSLSGVGNTIYF

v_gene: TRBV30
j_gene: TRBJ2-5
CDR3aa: CAWSPTGGSQETQYF

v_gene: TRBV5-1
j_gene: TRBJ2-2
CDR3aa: CASEAGGLAGELFF

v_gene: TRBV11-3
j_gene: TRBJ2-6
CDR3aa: CASSLGGPGANVLTF

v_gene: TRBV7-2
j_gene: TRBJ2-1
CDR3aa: CASSWGTSGGDNEQFF

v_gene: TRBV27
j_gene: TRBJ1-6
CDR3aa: CASSLYGQVDSPLHF

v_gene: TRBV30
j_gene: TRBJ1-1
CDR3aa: CAWSVQGEKTEAFF

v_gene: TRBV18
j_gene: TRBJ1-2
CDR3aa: CASSPGGAGYGYTF

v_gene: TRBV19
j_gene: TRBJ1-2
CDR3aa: CASSIPGIGGYTF

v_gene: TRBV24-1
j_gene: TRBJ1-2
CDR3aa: CATSGGRYTF

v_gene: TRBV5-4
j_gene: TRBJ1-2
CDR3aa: CASSLAPKWYGYTF

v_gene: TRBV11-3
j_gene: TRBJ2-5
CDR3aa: CAGRTTKETQYF

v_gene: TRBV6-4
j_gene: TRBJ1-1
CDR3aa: CASSDSEGGSTEAFF

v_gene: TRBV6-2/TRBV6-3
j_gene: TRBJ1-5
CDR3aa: CASSLNDNNQPQHF

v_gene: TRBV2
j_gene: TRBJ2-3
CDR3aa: CACQNRDRGTDTQYF

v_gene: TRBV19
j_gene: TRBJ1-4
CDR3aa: CASRTGTGDEKLFF

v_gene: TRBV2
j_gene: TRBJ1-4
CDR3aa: CASRDTGLGNEKLFF

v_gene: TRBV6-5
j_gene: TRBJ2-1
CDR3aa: CASSSGASNEQFF

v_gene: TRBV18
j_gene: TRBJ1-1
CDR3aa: CASSQGQNTEAFF